The 25 T cell receptor beta chains given below trace back to one sample, sequenced in a study of cytomegalovirus exposure and HLA in healthy donors. The PCR was carried out with 60 Vbeta primers and 13 Jbeta primers. The protocol was immunoSEQ multiplex PCR, while the TCRdb copy is restricted to in-frame clones and leaves out a portion. The profile shows about 150,000 clones, 80% of them singletons. The sample comprised PBMCs. All receptors derive from a man aged 30-40 years in good health and CMV-seronegative.

The chain combines TRBV28 with TRBJ2-5, with a tentative D call TRBD2 (5 bases). The V gene lost 7 bases and the J gene lost 2 bases, with 17 bases spanning the gap. This CDR3 region has 15 residues. In germline, CDR1 is MDHEN, CDR2 SYDVKM. The CDR3 here is CASTQRVWGQETQYF. CDR3 sequence (DNA): TGTGCCAGCACCCAGAGGGTATGGGGACAAGAGACCCAGTACTTC.

The chain recombines TRBV5-6 with TRBJ1-2; TRBD1 matches 10 bases. The CDR3 consists of 16 residues. Germline assignment: CDR1 SGHDT and CDR2 YYEEEE. Unmatched junction bases numbered 9, after V lost 4 bases and J lost 3 bases. The CDR3 sequence is CASSRKGDRGDYGYTF. For the CDR3, the DNA is TGTGCCAGCAGCAGAAAGGGGGACAGGGGAGACTATGGCTACACCTTC.

This chain connects TRBV5-1 to TRBJ1-1; TRBD1 agrees at 8 bases. CDR1 is SGHRS and CDR2 is YFSETQ in the germline V gene. V gave up 4 bases and J gave up 12 bases; unmatched junction bases: 11. The CDR3 has 13 residues. The CDR3 nucleotides are TGCGCCAGCAGCCCGGACAGGGAGTCTAGGTCTTTCTTT. Its protein product is CASSPDRESRSFF. Based on the CDR3 plus reference TRBV5-1 and TRBJ1-1, the full variable domain is KAGVTQTPRYLIKTRGQQVTLSCSPISGHRSVSWYQQTPGQGLQFLFEYFSETQRNKGNFPGRFSGRQFSNSRSEMNVSTLELGDSALYLCASSPDRESRSFFGQGTRLTVV.

This clone has more than one count but fewer than ten. The V and J genes are TRBV20-1 and TRBJ2-7, with D uncertain. The CDR3 has 11 residues. Trimming left V 4 bases short and J 7 bases short, with 11 bases between. The germline V gene has CDR1 DFQATT and CDR2 SNEGSKA (reference sequence). CDR3 residues: CSATNSREQYF. CDR3 coding DNA: TGCAGTGCTACGAACTCCCGGGAGCAGTACTTC.

The rearrangement uses TRBV9 and TRBJ1-3; D unclear. Germline assignment: CDR1 SGDLS and CDR2 YYNGEE. V lost 0 bases and J lost 7, with 8 bases in between. The length of the CDR3 is 13 residues. The CDR3 spells CASSVGSMNTIYF. The CDR3 DNA sequence: TGTGCCAGCAGCGTAGGCAGTATGAACACCATATATTTT.

This chain's CDR3 is CASSEVPASGAYEQYF. The CDR3 coding sequence is TGTGCCAGCAGTGAAGTTCCGGCTAGCGGGGCCTACGAGCAGTACTTC. The chain joins TRBV6-1 to TRBJ2-7; 9 nucleotides agree with TRBD2. This CDR3 has 16 amino acids. Looked up from germline, CDR1 is MNHNS and CDR2 is SASEGT. After removal of 1 base from V and 2 bases from J, the junction contained 6 bases not matched to a gene.

J is TRBJ2-1 and V is TRBV10-3; 9 bases align to TRBD1. V was clipped by 10 bases and J by 8 bases; unmatched bases: 12. The CDR3 extends over 14 amino acids. Germline CDR1 ENHRY, CDR2 SYGVKD. The CDR3 sequence is CATAVWDRAHEQFF. For the CDR3, the DNA is TGTGCCACGGCCGTGTGGGACAGGGCTCATGAGCAGTTCTTC.

CDR3 nucleotides: TGTGCCAGCAGCGTAGCCCCGGTGTACGAGCAGTACTTC. This translates into CASSVAPVYEQYF. The J gene is TRBJ2-7, the V gene TRBV9; D not certain. CDR1 is SGDLS and CDR2 is YYNGEE in the germline V gene. The CDR3 loop spans 13 amino acids. Between the trimmed V and J ends, which lost 0 bases and 4 bases, there was a span of 8 bases.

The gene calls are TRBV19 and TRBJ2-1, with 10 bases that match TRBD1. The CDR3 is made up of 15 amino acids. Germline CDR1 is LNHDA and CDR2 is SQIVND (reference sequence). The trim removed 3 bases at V and 3 bases at J, leaving 2 bases unmatched. CDR3 DNA: TGTGCCAGTAGTATGGACAGGGGGGGCTACAATGAGCAGTTCTTC. It codes for CASSMDRGGYNEQFF.

On this clone: One end of the junction is discordant with germline, which a read error may explain. V gene TRBV7-9 combines with J gene TRBJ2-7, with a weak D call TRBD1 (6 bases). The CDR3 loop spans 15 amino acids. In germline, CDR1 is SEHNR, CDR2 FQNEAQ (reference sequence). CDR3 coding DNA: TGTTCCAGCAGCCACCCCGCAGGGGCTAAGTACGAGCAGTACTTC. This sequence encodes CSSSHPAGAKYEQYF.

A few counts support this clone. This sample also contains other DNA sequences that code for the same CDR3. The gene calls are TRBV6-1 and TRBJ2-3, with D tentatively TRBD1 (6 bases). CDR3 length: 14 amino acids. Looked up from germline, CDR1 is MNHNS and CDR2 is SASEGT. Trimming took off 3 bases at V and 5 bases at J, with 12 bases between the two ends. This chain's CDR3 is CASSEWGRVDTQYF. In DNA form, the CDR3 reads TGTGCCAGCAGTGAGTGGGGGCGGGTAGATACGCAGTATTTT.

V and J are TRBV12-5 and TRBJ2-7; TRBD1 might be the D (7 bases). The CDR3 extends over 15 amino acids. The germline CDR1 and CDR2 sequences are LGHNT and FRNRAP. The V end was cut by 7 bases, the J end by 3 bases, with 19 bases between. CDR3 residues: CASALEGAGHYEQYF. CDR3 DNA sequence: TGTGCTAGTGCCCTGGAGGGGGCGGGGCACTACGAGCAGTACTTC. The full variable domain, completed using reference TRBV12-5 and TRBJ2-7, is DARVTQTPRHKVTEMGQEVTMRCQPILGHNTVFWYRQTMMQGLELLAYFRNRAPLDDSGMPKDRFSAEMPDATLATLKIQPSEPRDSAVYFCASALEGAGHYEQYFGPGTRLTVT.

The chain is built from TRBV6-5 and TRBJ1-3, with TRBD1 as a possible D gene (6 bases). Germline assignment: CDR1 MNHEY and CDR2 SVGAGI. The CDR3 has 13 amino acids. Deletions cut 5 bases from V and 3 bases from J, with 8 bases between. The CDR3 is CASSRQDGNTIYF. DNA for the CDR3: TGTGCCAGCAGTCGACAGGATGGAAACACCATATATTTT.

This clone was observed a handful of times. Other nucleotide sequences from this sample produce the same CDR3. The chain combines TRBV27 with TRBJ1-5; D is unclear. The CDR3 consists of 14 residues. Germline V gene lookup returns CDR1 MNHEY and CDR2 SMNVEV (reference sequence). The ends were cut back, 5 bases at V and 7 bases at J, with 15 bases in the middle. CDR3 sequence reads: CASSPLTPRQPQHF. The CDR3 DNA sequence: TGTGCCAGCAGTCCCCTCACCCCGAGACAGCCCCAGCATTTT.

This chain links TRBV29-1 with TRBJ1-4; D is unclear. Trimming shortened V by 7 bases and J by 6 bases, and 6 bases separated the two germline ends. CDR3 size: 10 residues. Per the germline V gene, CDR1 is SQVTM and CDR2 is ANQGSEA. Here the CDR3 reads CSAADEKLFF. The CDR3 bases are TGCAGCGCCGCAGATGAAAAACTGTTTTTT.

This rearrangement joins TRBV25-1 to TRBJ1-2; D is uncertain. The V gene's germline CDR1 is MGHDK and CDR2 SYGVNS. The CDR3 loop spans 13 amino acids. The germline V and J ends were trimmed by 2 bases and 4 bases, with 8 bases remaining between them. CDR3 sequence: CASSETGAYGYTF. The CDR3 region has the DNA TGTGCCAGCAGTGAAACGGGAGCCTATGGCTACACCTTC.

The rearrangement links TRBV27 to TRBJ2-5; 7 bases are shared with TRBD2. Germline lookup yields CDR1 MNHEY and CDR2 SMNVEV (reference sequence). The CDR3 totals 13 residues. Unmatched junction bases numbered 2, after V lost 2 bases and J lost 5 bases. This CDR3 reads CASSLREGETQYF. The CDR3 coding sequence is TGTGCCAGCAGTTTAAGGGAGGGGGAGACCCAGTACTTC.

For the CDR3, the DNA is TGTGCCAGCAGCTTGTCTAGCGGGACGAGCACAGATACGCAGTATTTT. It is translated as CASSLSSGTSTDTQYF. The rearrangement joins TRBV7-8 to TRBJ2-3; 9 nucleotides align to TRBD2. CDR1 SGHVS and CDR2 FQNEAQ come from the germline V gene. This CDR3 is built from 16 residues. With 3 bases clipped from V and 0 bases from J, the junction kept 4 bases outside the gene matches.

The V and J genes are TRBV5-4 and TRBJ2-6, with D possibly TRBD1 on 5 matching bases. This CDR3 has 17 residues. CDR1 and CDR2 (germline): SGHNT, YYREEE (reference sequence). Trimming took 0 bases from V and 1 from J, leaving 11 bases between them. In DNA, the CDR3 is TGTGCCAGCAGCTTGGGGGGCCTAGGGTCTGGGGCCAACGTCCTGACTTTC. As protein: CASSLGGLGSGANVLTF.

This chain connects TRBV6-6 to TRBJ2-1; D ambiguous. Germline values: CDR1 MNHNY, CDR2 SVGAGI (reference sequence). Trimming cost V 2 bases and J 10 bases, with 12 bases left between them. This CDR3 contains 13 residues. The CDR3: CASSYLRFNEQFF. CDR3 in DNA: TGTGCCAGCAGTTACCTAAGATTTAACGAGCAGTTCTTC.

The chain employs TRBV7-8 and TRBJ1-2, with 9 bases identical to TRBD1. There are 16 residues in the CDR3. Trimming removed 4 bases from V and 4 bases from J; junction bases left unmatched: 10. Germline CDR1 reads SGHVS; CDR2 reads FQNEAQ. CDR3 DNA sequence: TGTGCCAGCAGCTCCCGGACAGGGGTTTTATCCTATGGCTACACCTTC. Translated: CASSSRTGVLSYGYTF.

The chain employs TRBV5-1 and TRBJ1-4; tentatively, D is TRBD1 (6 bases). The V end lost 5 bases, the J end lost 5 bases, and 16 bases lay between the germline ends. Germline V gene data show CDR1 as SGHRS and CDR2 as YFSETQ. The CDR3 length is 15 residues. CDR3: CASSYAGQLNEKLFF. CDR3 in DNA: TGCGCCAGCAGTTATGCAGGACAGCTAAATGAAAAACTGTTTTTT.

The J gene is TRBJ2-7, the V gene TRBV7-6; 7 bases are a match to TRBD1. The ends lost 5 bases at V and 0 bases at J; junction bases unmatched: 13. From germline, CDR1 is SGHVS and CDR2 FNYEAQ. This CDR3 has 17 residues. In DNA, the CDR3 is TGTGCCAGCAGCCCACAGGGGCCGGCGACCCCCTCCTACGAGCAGTACTTC. Its translation is CASSPQGPATPSYEQYF.

This sequence joins TRBV28 and TRBJ1-2, with a weak D call TRBD1 (5 bases). This CDR3 is 14 amino acids long. The V and J ends lost 2 bases and 5 bases respectively, with 12 bases between them. CDR1 and CDR2 from the germline V gene are MDHEN and SYDVKM. In DNA form, the CDR3 reads TGTGCCAGCAGTTTAATGGGGGGGGATTATGGCTACACCTTC. Translating gives CASSLMGGDYGYTF.

This chain connects TRBV5-1 to TRBJ1-4; possible D gene TRBD1, 6 bases. The CDR3 consists of 15 residues. CDR1 is SGHRS and CDR2 is YFSETQ in the germline V gene. The germline V and J ends were trimmed by 4 bases and 8 bases, with 18 bases remaining between them. CDR3 coding DNA: TGCGCCAGCAGCCTCAGGGGTTTTGTACAGGAAAAACTGTTTTTT. Protein sequence: CASSLRGFVQEKLFF.